The clone carrying this T cell receptor beta chain was seen once. This entry is derived from a study of blood T cell repertoires in COVID-19. On the study more broadly: Some COVID-19 samples were acute and others convalescent; all came from the United States, Italy and Spain.

V lost 2 bases, J lost 4 bases, and 11 bases lay in between. Germline CDR1 is MDHEN and CDR2 is SYDVKM. CDR3 length: 14 amino acids. As handled by the study authors: Cell counts per sample came from amplifying reference gene primers. The repertoire was sequenced with immunoSEQ multiplex PCR; TCRdb's copy has only in-frame clones and lacks some. V, J and clone size derive from that table, while D and trimming were established from the DNA sequence. The data contain 120,000 or so clones, over 75% of them singletons. The source material was peripheral blood. This TCR was recovered from a man in his 60s with acute or convalescent COVID-19. The rearrangement uses TRBV28 and TRBJ1-1, with D hard to call. The CDR3 region is CASSLRRVFTEAFF. As DNA, the CDR3 is TGTGCCAGCAGTTTAAGGCGGGTTTTCACTGAAGCTTTCTTT.